The sample holds many counts of the clone carrying this T cell receptor (beta chain). Its antigen is still unknown. The CDR3 runs to 12 residues. V lost 3 bases and J lost 5, with 8 bases in between. Germline CDR1 is SGHTS and CDR2 is YDEGEE. MiXCR, applied by TCRdb to the multiplex PCR reads, yields one record per CDR3 protein. The sample has about 130,000 distinct CDR3 sequences; roughly 20% are singletons. Axillary draining lymph nodes of breast cancer patients supplied the node samples. The sample belongs to a study of breast tumors, draining lymph nodes, adjacent tissues. Study results and limitations: Tumor TCR diversity was below lymph nodes but above nontumor tissue. Most tumor T cells seemingly derive from lymph node, then expand in tumor.

The source material was axillary lymph node tissue. The gene calls are TRBV5-8 and TRBJ2-5; D may be TRBD2 (6 bases). The source is a female donor with breast cancer. Some clones in this sample may be carry-over from other donors' samples. DNA of the CDR3: TGTGCCAGCAGCTGGGGGGTTGAGACCCAGTACTTC. Protein sequence: CASSWGVETQYF.